A single sample gave rise to the 20 T cell receptor beta chains below, sequenced in a study of T cells in Graves' hyperthyroidism and ophthalmopathy. Amplification targeted TCR beta CDR3 regions from RNA transcripts. The HTBI primer set served for first-round RT-PCR of the TCR CDR3. TCRdb reprocessed the multiplex PCR reads via MiXCR and lists one record per CDR3 protein. The sample contains some 440,000 distinct CDR3 sequences, 15% to 19% of which appear only once. The sequenced sample was blood. These receptors all come from a young woman with Graves' hyperthyroidism.

A few counts support this clonotype. The rearrangement joins TRBV9 to TRBJ2-5; 12 bases are shared with TRBD2. Germline V CDR1 and CDR2: SGDLS, YYNGEE. This CDR3 contains 16 residues. V was pared by 4 bases and J by 2 bases, with 6 bases of the junction left unmatched. This chain's CDR3 is CASSLAGGPWQETQYF. The CDR3 bases are TGTGCCAGCAGCCTAGCGGGGGGGCCTTGGCAAGAGACCCAGTACTTC.

At least ten counts were recorded for this clonotype. The V call is TRBV18, the J call TRBJ1-4; D ambiguous. Trimming left V 4 bases short and J 5 bases short, with 14 bases between. Per germline, CDR1 KGHSH and CDR2 LQKENI. CDR3 length: 15 residues. The CDR3 DNA sequence: TGTGCCAGCTCACGAGAAGGCGGCCAGAATGAAAAACTGTTTTTT. Amino acid sequence: CASSREGGQNEKLFF.

This clonotype has ten or more counts. This sequence joins TRBV2 and TRBJ2-1; 9 nucleotides match TRBD1. With V trimmed by 6 bases and J by 8 bases, 5 bases remained unmatched. The CDR3 has 13 residues. Looked up from germline, CDR1 is SNHLY and CDR2 is FYNNEI. The CDR3 reads CASRGTGIDEQFF. For the CDR3, the DNA is TGTGCCAGCAGAGGGACAGGGATCGATGAGCAGTTCTTC.

This clonotype has a count of ten or more. J is TRBJ2-3 and V is TRBV3-1; 10 bases fit TRBD2. Germline CDR1 reads LGHDT; CDR2 reads YNNKEL (reference sequence). The V segment lost 4 bases and the J segment 11 bases; nucleotides outside the gene matches: 12. The CDR3 has 15 residues. CDR3 in DNA: TGTGCCAGCAGCCTCGGGCTAGCGGGAGAGTCAGGGCAGTATTTT. Its translation: CASSLGLAGESGQYF.

The chain carries TRBV11-2 and TRBJ2-7, with 7 bases matching TRBD2. This CDR3 contains 15 residues. The V segment lost 1 base and the J segment 2 bases; nucleotides outside the gene matches: 5. Germline CDR1 SGHAT, CDR2 FQNNGV. The CDR3 reads CASSLGRELPYEQYF. The CDR3 DNA reads as TGTGCCAGCAGCTTAGGGCGGGAGCTCCCCTACGAGCAGTACTTC. Variable domain in full (rest from reference TRBV11-2 and TRBJ2-7): EAGVAQSPRYKIIEKRQSVAFWCNPISGHATLYWYQQILGQGPKLLIQFQNNGVVDDSQLPKDRFSAERLKGVDSTLKIQPAKLEDSAVYLCASSLGRELPYEQYFGPGTRLTVT.

This clonotype was detected ten times or more. The chain recombines TRBV18 with TRBJ2-7; possibly TRBD1 or TRBD2 for D (5 bases each). The germline V gene has CDR1 KGHSH and CDR2 LQKENI. The CDR3 runs 13 residues. The V and J ends lost 3 bases and 3 bases respectively, with 9 bases between them. The CDR3 region is CASSPWDRYEQYF. The CDR3 coding sequence is TGTGCCAGCTCACCCTGGGACCGCTACGAGCAGTACTTC.

At least ten counts were recorded for this clonotype. The genes are TRBV11-2 and TRBJ2-3, with TRBD2 as a possible D gene (7 bases). V was clipped by 4 bases and J by 1 base, with 18 bases between them. The CDR3 loop spans 17 amino acids. From germline, CDR1 is SGHAT and CDR2 FQNNGV. This CDR3 reads CASSSPWGEGGTDTQYF. CDR3 DNA: TGTGCCAGCAGCTCCCCCTGGGGGGAGGGGGGCACAGATACGCAGTATTTT.

This clonotype was picked up many times. This chain uses TRBV7-9 with TRBJ2-7, with TRBD1 matching 11 bases. Trimming took 4 bases from V and 5 from J; bases not matched to a gene: 1. The CDR3 contains 13 residues. The germline CDR1 and CDR2 sequences are SEHNR and FQNEAQ (reference sequence). The CDR3 bases are TGTGCCAGCAGCTGGACAGGGGGCGACGAGCAGTACTTC. The encoded protein is CASSWTGGDEQYF.

Many counts were recorded for this clonotype. J is TRBJ2-5 and V is TRBV10-3, with D possibly being TRBD2 (6 bases). The CDR3 consists of 13 residues. V dropped 4 bases and J dropped 5 bases, with 11 bases sitting between them. In germline, CDR1 is ENHRY, CDR2 SYGVKD. The CDR3 here is CAISGEDWETQYF. In DNA form, the CDR3 reads TGTGCCATCAGTGGGGAGGATTGGGAGACCCAGTACTTC.

This clonotype was seen ten or more times. The genes are TRBV7-3 and TRBJ2-1, with TRBD2 matching 8 bases. This CDR3 region has 15 residues. CDR1 SGHTA and CDR2 FQGTGA come from the germline V gene. Trimming removed 4 bases from V and 2 bases from J; junction bases left unmatched: 4. CDR3 in amino acids: CASSSTSGPYNEQFF. CDR3 DNA: TGTGCCAGCAGCTCCACTAGCGGACCCTACAATGAGCAGTTCTTC.

This clonotype appeared many times. J is TRBJ1-2 and V is TRBV5-1; D ambiguous. The CDR3 sequence is 13 residues long. V dropped 5 bases and J dropped 7 bases, with 15 bases sitting between them. Germline CDR1 is SGHRS and CDR2 is YFSETQ. CDR3 nucleotides: TGCGCCAGCAGTCGGTCCAGCGAGGGTGGCTACACCTTC. As protein: CASSRSSEGGYTF.

In its sample, this clonotype was seen many times. This chain joins TRBV4-1 and TRBJ1-5, with D unresolved. Trimming cost V 1 base and J 1 base, with 23 bases left between them. The CDR3 extends over 20 amino acids. Germline V lookup: CDR1 MGHRA, CDR2 YSYEKL. The CDR3 DNA reads as TGCGCCAGCAGCCAAGTGTGGCTGCCCCCCGGCGGCATGAGCAATCAGCCCCAGCATTTT. This codes for CASSQVWLPPGGMSNQPQHF.

This clonotype was seen ten or more times. J is TRBJ2-1 and V is TRBV20-1, with TRBD2 matching 9 bases. V trimming: 4 bases; J trimming: 1 base; junction bases outside the gene matches: 5. CDR1 is DFQATT and CDR2 is SNEGSKA in the germline V gene (reference sequence). The CDR3 has 15 amino acids. CDR3 DNA: TGCAGTGCTATAGCGGGAGTCCGTTCCTACAATGAGCAGTTCTTC. It is translated as CSAIAGVRSYNEQFF.

This clonotype came up many times. V usage is TRBV20-1 and J usage is TRBJ1-2; D may be TRBD1 (5 bases). Trimming cost V 0 bases and J 3 bases, with 26 bases left between them. CDR1 is DFQATT and CDR2 is SNEGSKA in the germline V gene (reference sequence). The CDR3 loop spans 19 amino acids. The CDR3 loop reads CSARDIHQIQTARDYGYTF. For the CDR3, the DNA is TGCAGTGCTAGAGATATCCATCAGATACAGACAGCGAGAGACTATGGCTACACCTTC.

In regard to this clonotype: Since a much larger clone is just one base distant, this may be a read error. The chain carries TRBV4-1 and TRBJ2-1; D is possibly TRBD2 (5 bases). The germline gives CDR1 MGHRA, CDR2 YSYEKL. Trimming shortened V by 8 bases and J by 0 bases, and 17 bases separated the two germline ends. The CDR3 loop spans 16 amino acids. The CDR3 DNA follows: TGCGCCAGCGGTGACGAAGTAGCGAGCTCCTACAATGAGCAGTTCTTC. Protein: CASGDEVASSYNEQFF.

This clonotype was detected many times. The chain has TRBV27 and TRBJ2-7; 7 bases are shared with TRBD1. The J segment lost 5 bases and the V segment lost 4 bases, leaving 5 bases of the junction unmatched. Germline V gives CDR1 MNHEY, CDR2 SMNVEV (reference sequence). This CDR3 has 13 residues. CDR3 bases: TGTGCCAGCAGTTCAACAGGGGCCAACGAGCAGTACTTC. Its translation is CASSSTGANEQYF.

This clonotype occurred many times. This chain joins TRBV12-3 or TRBV12-4 and TRBJ2-3; 9 bases agree with TRBD2. The CDR3 runs 15 residues. V was pared by 3 bases and J by 4 bases, with 5 bases of the junction left unmatched. Written as DNA, the CDR3 is TGTGCCAGCAGTTTTCCTAGCGGGAACGCAGATACGCAGTATTTT. It is translated as CASSFPSGNADTQYF.

Ten or more counts support this clonotype. The chain combines TRBV12-5 with TRBJ1-1, with 9 bases lining up with TRBD1. The CDR3 runs to 17 residues. Germline trimming cut 7 bases from V and 3 bases from J; bases unmatched to any gene: 15. Germline loops: CDR1 LGHNT, CDR2 FRNRAP. CDR3: CASAPDRGVWFDTEAFF. CDR3 DNA sequence: TGTGCTAGTGCCCCTGACAGGGGGGTTTGGTTCGACACTGAAGCTTTCTTT.

The chain uses TRBV18 and TRBJ2-7; D remains unclear. This CDR3 has 14 residues. Germline assignment: CDR1 KGHSH and CDR2 LQKENI. Trimming cost V 6 bases and J 5 bases, with 17 bases left between them. The CDR3 DNA is TGTGCCAGCTCGTACGACGAGGAGATCCACGAGCAGTACTTC. It encodes CASSYDEEIHEQYF.

This clonotype was detected many times. The rearrangement links TRBV4-1 to TRBJ2-3, with a tentative D call TRBD2 (6 bases). The length of the CDR3 is 15 residues. The germline V gene encodes CDR1 MGHRA and CDR2 YSYEKL. Trimming took off 1 base at V and 1 base at J, with 9 bases between the two ends. The CDR3 loop is CASSQGGTRTDTQYF. CDR3 bases: TGCGCCAGCAGCCAAGGCGGGACTCGCACAGATACGCAGTATTTT.